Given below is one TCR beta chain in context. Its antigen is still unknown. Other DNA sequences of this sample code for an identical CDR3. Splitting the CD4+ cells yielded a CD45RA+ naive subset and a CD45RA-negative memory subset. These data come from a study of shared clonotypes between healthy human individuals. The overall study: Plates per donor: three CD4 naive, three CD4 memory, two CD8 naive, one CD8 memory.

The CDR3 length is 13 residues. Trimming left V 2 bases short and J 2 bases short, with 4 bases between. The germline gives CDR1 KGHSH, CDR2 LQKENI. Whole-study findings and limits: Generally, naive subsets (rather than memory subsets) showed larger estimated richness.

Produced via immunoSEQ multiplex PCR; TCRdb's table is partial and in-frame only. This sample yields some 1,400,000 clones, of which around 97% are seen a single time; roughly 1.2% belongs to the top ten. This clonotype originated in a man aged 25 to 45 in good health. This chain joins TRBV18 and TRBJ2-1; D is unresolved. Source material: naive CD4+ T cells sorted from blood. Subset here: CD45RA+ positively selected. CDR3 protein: CASSPGAYNEQFF. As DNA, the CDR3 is TGTGCCAGCTCACCAGGGGCCTACAATGAGCAGTTCTTC.